This T cell receptor beta chain was found in a study of control samples from healthy donors and cancer patients. The assay was immunoSEQ multiplex PCR, and TCRdb's table has in-frame clones only and misses some. The data hold tens of thousands of clones, with approximately 94% observed a single time. The germline V gene encodes CDR1 LNHDA and CDR2 SQIVND (reference sequence). The CDR3 runs 17 residues. Trimming at V came to 3 bases and at J to 1 base, leaving 11 bases not matched to a gene. The TCR was taken from a man in his fifties or sixties in good health. Sample: blood. The chain combines TRBV19 with TRBJ1-2; 7 bases are a match to TRBD1. In DNA, the CDR3 is TGTGCCAGTAGTATCCCAGGGGGACAGACCCTTAACTATGGCTACACCTTC. This gives the protein CASSIPGGQTLNYGYTF.